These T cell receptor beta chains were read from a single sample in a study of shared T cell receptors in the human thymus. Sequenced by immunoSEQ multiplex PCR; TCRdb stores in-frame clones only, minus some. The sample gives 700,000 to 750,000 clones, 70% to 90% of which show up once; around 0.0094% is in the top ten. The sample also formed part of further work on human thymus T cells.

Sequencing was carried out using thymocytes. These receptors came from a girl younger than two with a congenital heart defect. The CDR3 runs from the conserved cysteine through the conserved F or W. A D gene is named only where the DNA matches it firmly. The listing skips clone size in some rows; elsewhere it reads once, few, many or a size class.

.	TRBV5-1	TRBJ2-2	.	CASSFNQGFGELFF	TGCGCCAGCAGCTTTAATCAGGGCTTCGGGGAGCTGTTTTTT
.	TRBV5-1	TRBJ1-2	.	CASSLAPPANYGYTF	TGCGCCAGCAGCTTGGCTCCACCAGCTAACTATGGCTACACCTTC
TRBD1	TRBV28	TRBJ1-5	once	CASSCEQGKEQPQHF	TGTGCCAGCAGTTGCGAACAGGGGAAGGAACAGCCCCAGCATTTT
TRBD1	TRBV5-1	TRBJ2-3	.	CASSSGNRGRLDTQYF	TGCGCCAGCAGCTCGGGAAACAGGGGGCGCTTAGATACGCAGTATTTT
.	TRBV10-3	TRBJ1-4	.	CAASHSATNEKLFF	TGTGCCGCCAGCCACAGTGCAACTAATGAAAAACTGTTTTTT
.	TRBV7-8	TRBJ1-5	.	CASSPDRATNQPQHF	TGTGCCAGCAGCCCGGACAGAGCCACCAATCAGCCCCAGCATTTT
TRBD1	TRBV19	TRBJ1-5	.	CASSTHRDRGKVDQPQHF	TGTGCCAGTAGTACCCACCGGGACAGGGGGAAGGTGGATCAGCCCCAGCATTTT
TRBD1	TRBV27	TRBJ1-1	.	CASRISHDRAAHTEAFF	TGTGCCAGCAGAATCTCGCACGACAGGGCCGCTCACACTGAAGCTTTCTTT
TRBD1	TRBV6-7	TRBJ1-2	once	CASSLRGLGGYTF	TGTGCCAGCAGTTTAAGGGGGCTCGGGGGCTACACCTTC
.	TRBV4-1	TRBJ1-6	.	CASSHHRDVGSPLHF	TGCGCCAGCAGCCACCACAGGGATGTGGGTTCACCCCTCCACTTT
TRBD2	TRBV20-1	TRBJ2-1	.	CRGGYNEQFF	TGCAGGGGGGGGTACAATGAGCAGTTCTTC
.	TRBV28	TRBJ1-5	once	CASSLMEGNYSNQPQHF	TGTGCCAGCAGTTTGATGGAGGGTAATTATAGCAATCAGCCCCAGCATTTT
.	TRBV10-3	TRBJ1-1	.	CATGPQDFTEAFF	TGTGCCACCGGACCACAGGATTTCACTGAAGCTTTCTTT
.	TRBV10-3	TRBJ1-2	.	CAISVGPSGLSYGYTF	TGTGCCATCAGTGTGGGTCCTTCAGGGTTGAGCTATGGCTACACCTTC
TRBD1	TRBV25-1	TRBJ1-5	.	CASRQGNQPQHF	TGTGCCAGTCGACAGGGTAATCAGCCCCAGCATTTT
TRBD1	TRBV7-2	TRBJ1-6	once	CASSYYRGGPYNSPLHF	TGTGCCAGCAGCTACTACAGGGGTGGGCCGTATAATTCACCCCTCCACTTT
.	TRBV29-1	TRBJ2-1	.	CSVEESPRVVRYEQFF	TGCAGCGTTGAGGAGTCCCCACGGGTCGTCCGATATGAGCAGTTCTTC
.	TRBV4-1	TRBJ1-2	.	CASSHEDRPNYGYTF	TGCGCCAGCAGCCATGAGGACAGACCTAACTATGGCTACACCTTC
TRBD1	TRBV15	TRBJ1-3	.	CATSRTGGTGNTIYF	TGTGCCACCAGCAGAACAGGGGGCACTGGAAACACCATATATTTT
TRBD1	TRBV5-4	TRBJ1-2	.	CASRRLGTGVDGYTF	TGTGCCAGCAGACGCCTAGGGACAGGTGTTGATGGCTACACCTTC
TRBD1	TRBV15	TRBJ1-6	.	CATSRLPGQGIGDNSPLHF	TGTGCCACCAGCAGACTACCGGGACAGGGGATTGGGGATAATTCACCCCTCCACTTT
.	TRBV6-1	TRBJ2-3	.	CASSECGRAGGTDTQYF	TGTGCCAGCAGTGAATGTGGTCGGGCGGGTGGCACAGATACGCAGTATTTT
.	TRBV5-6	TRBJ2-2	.	CASSLNLNRLNTGELFF	TGTGCCAGCAGCTTAAATTTGAACAGATTGAACACCGGGGAGCTGTTTTTT
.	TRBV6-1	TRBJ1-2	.	CASSKTGRYGYTF	TGTGCCAGCAGTAAGACAGGCCGCTATGGCTACACCTTC
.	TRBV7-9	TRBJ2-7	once	CASIPGVGSYEQYF	TGTGCCAGCATCCCCGGGGTCGGCTCCTACGAGCAGTACTTC
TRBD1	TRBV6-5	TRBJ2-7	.	CASSYRDRGPEQYF	TGTGCCAGCAGTTACCGGGACAGGGGACCCGAGCAGTACTTC
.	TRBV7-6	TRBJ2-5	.	CASSPDWETQYF	TGTGCCAGCAGCCCTGACTGGGAGACCCAGTACTTC
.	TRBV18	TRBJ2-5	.	CASSRQRPKKTQYF	TGTGCCAGCTCCAGACAGCGTCCGAAGAAGACCCAGTACTTC
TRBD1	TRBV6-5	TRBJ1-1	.	CASRTGGVENTEAFF	TGTGCCAGCAGGACAGGGGGCGTTGAGAACACTGAAGCTTTCTTT
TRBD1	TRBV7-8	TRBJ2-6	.	CASSLLRQGSGANVLTF	TGTGCCAGCAGCTTATTGAGACAGGGCTCTGGGGCCAACGTCCTGACTTTC
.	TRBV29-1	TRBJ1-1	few	CSVEAGGGSEAFF	TGCAGCGTTGAGGCCGGGGGGGGCTCCGAAGCTTTCTTT
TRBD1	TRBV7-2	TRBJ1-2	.	CASSFGQGGIYGYTF	TGTGCCAGCAGCTTTGGACAGGGGGGAATCTATGGCTACACCTTC
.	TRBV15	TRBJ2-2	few	CATRNVTLDRNTGELFF	TGTGCCACCAGAAACGTCACCCTGGACAGAAACACCGGGGAGCTGTTTTTT
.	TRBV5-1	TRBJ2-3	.	CASSLEFSADTQYF	TGCGCCAGCAGCTTGGAGTTTAGTGCAGATACGCAGTATTTT
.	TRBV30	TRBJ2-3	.	CAWRVSEADTQYF	TGTGCCTGGAGAGTGAGCGAGGCAGATACGCAGTATTTT
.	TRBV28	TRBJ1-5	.	CASSFNGRGVTGQPQHF	TGTGCCAGCAGTTTCAATGGTCGGGGGGTAACGGGTCAGCCCCAGCATTTT
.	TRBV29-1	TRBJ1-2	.	CSGKTGNYGYTF	TGCAGCGGGAAGACGGGAAACTATGGCTACACCTTC
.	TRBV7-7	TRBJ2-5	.	CASSLAASKYQETQYF	TGTGCCAGCAGCTTAGCGGCCTCAAAGTACCAAGAGACCCAGTACTTC
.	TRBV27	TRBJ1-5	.	CASSEGAHSNQPQHF	TGTGCCAGCAGTGAAGGGGCCCACAGCAATCAGCCCCAGCATTTT
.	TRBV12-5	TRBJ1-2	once	CASGGGGLGSYGYTF	TGTGCTAGTGGTGGGGGAGGGCTAGGGAGCTATGGCTACACCTTC
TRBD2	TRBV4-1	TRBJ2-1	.	CASSPQGRGGSEQFF	TGCGCCAGCAGCCCCCAGGGGCGGGGGGGCTCTGAGCAGTTCTTC
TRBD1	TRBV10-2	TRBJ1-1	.	CASSERPGQGPDTEAFF	TGCGCCAGCAGTGAGAGGCCGGGACAGGGGCCTGACACTGAAGCTTTCTTT
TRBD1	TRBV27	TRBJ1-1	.	CASSFFGQGAFF	TGTGCCAGCAGTTTTTTCGGACAGGGGGCTTTCTTT
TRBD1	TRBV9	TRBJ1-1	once	CASRASETGENTEAFF	TGTGCCAGCAGGGCGTCCGAGACAGGGGAGAACACTGAAGCTTTCTTT
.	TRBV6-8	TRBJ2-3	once	CASSYKTREEYTDTQYF	TGTGCCAGCAGTTATAAGACCAGGGAGGAGTATACAGATACGCAGTATTTT
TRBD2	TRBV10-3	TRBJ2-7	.	CAISEYKLSGASYEQYF	TGTGCCATCAGTGAGTACAAACTTAGCGGGGCCTCCTACGAGCAGTACTTC
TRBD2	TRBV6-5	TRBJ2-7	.	CASSYPLAGAYEQYF	TGTGCCAGCAGTTACCCGCTAGCGGGGGCGTACGAGCAGTACTTC
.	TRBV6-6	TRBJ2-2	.	CASIGGANTGELFF	TGTGCCAGCATAGGCGGCGCGAACACCGGGGAGCTGTTTTTT
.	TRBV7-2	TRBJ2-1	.	CASSAQSGNEQFF	TGTGCCAGCAGCGCCCAGTCGGGGAATGAGCAGTTCTTC